This passage covers 7 T cell receptor beta chains from one sample sequenced in a study of cytomegalovirus exposure and HLA in healthy donors. Primers for the PCR totalled 60 Vbeta and 13 Jbeta. Generated by immunoSEQ multiplex PCR, the TCRdb table keeps only in-frame clones and is missing some. Its clone listing holds about 41,000 clones. Sequenced sample: PBMCs. The origin of the receptors is a man aged 25 to 45 in good health and CMV-seronegative.

V and J are TRBV7-8 and TRBJ1-1; D uncertain. V lost 0 bases and J 4 bases, leaving 9 bases between the germline ends. CDR1 is SGHVS and CDR2 is FQNEAQ in the germline V gene. The CDR3 is 14 amino acids. In nucleotides, the CDR3 is TGTGCCAGCAGCTTAGCGCCACTAGCCACTGAAGCTTTCTTT. Encoded protein: CASSLAPLATEAFF. Combining the CDR3 with reference TRBV7-8 and TRBJ1-1 gives the whole variable domain GAGVSQSPRYKVAKRGQDVALRCDPISGHVSLFWYQQALGQGPEFLTYFQNEAQLDKSGLPSDRFFAERPEGSVSTLKIQRTQQEDSAVYLCASSLAPLATEAFFGQGTRLTVV.

V is TRBV5-1 and J is TRBJ2-1; TRBD2 matches 9 bases. Germline-derived CDR1 and CDR2 are SGHRS and YFSETQ. The CDR3 runs to 20 residues. Unmatched junction bases numbered 23, after V lost 7 bases and J lost 3 bases. CDR3 sequence (DNA): TGCGCCAGCGCCCTGGCCCATAATAGCGGGAGCCCCTCCTTCTACAATGAGCAGTTCTTC. Translated, it gives CASALAHNSGSPSFYNEQFF.

V usage is TRBV9 and J usage is TRBJ2-1; D possibly corresponds to TRBD1 (6 bases). CDR1 and CDR2 from the germline V gene are SGDLS and YYNGEE. The V end was cut by 3 bases, the J end by 0 bases, with 13 bases between. This CDR3 comprises 16 residues. CDR3 DNA sequence: TGTGCCAGCAGCGGCAAGACAGGAAACTCCTACAATGAGCAGTTCTTC. Amino acid sequence: CASSGKTGNSYNEQFF.

Here the CDR3 reads CASSKTSGRNEQFF. The DNA for the CDR3 is TGCGCCAGCAGCAAAACTAGCGGGAGGAATGAGCAGTTCTTC. The gene calls are TRBV10-1 and TRBJ2-1, with 12 bases lining up with TRBD2. From germline, CDR1 is WNHNN and CDR2 SYGVQD (reference sequence). The CDR3 spans 14 residues. V was clipped by 6 bases and J by 7 bases; unmatched bases: 4.

The rearrangement uses TRBV5-5 and TRBJ2-4; 7 bases fit TRBD1. There are 15 residues in the CDR3. Trimming removed 4 bases from V and 7 bases from J; junction bases left unmatched: 11. Germline V gives CDR1 SGHKS, CDR2 YYEKEE (reference sequence). CDR3 loop: CASSPLRQGGNIQYF. CDR3 DNA sequence: TGTGCCAGCAGCCCCCTACGACAGGGCGGCAACATTCAGTACTTC.

Comments on this clone: The junction differs from germline at one of its ends, possibly a read error. V and J are TRBV2 and TRBJ2-7; 8 bases agree with TRBD1. Looked up from germline, CDR1 is SNHLY and CDR2 is FYNNEI. The CDR3 contains 13 residues. The chain's CDR3 is CTSRQGAAYEQYF. The CDR3 region has the DNA TGTACCAGCAGGCAGGGGGCTGCCTACGAGCAGTACTTC.

The chain is built from TRBV29-1 and TRBJ2-5; weak D call: TRBD1 (6 bases). Trimming removed 7 bases from V and 5 bases from J, with 14 bases in between. Germline V gives CDR1 SQVTM, CDR2 ANQGSEA. The CDR3 loop spans 12 amino acids. The CDR3 reads CSGAQGRETQYF. Here the CDR3 DNA reads TGCAGCGGGGCCCAGGGGCGCGAGACCCAGTACTTC.